This T cell receptor beta chain was identified in a study of kidney transplant recipient with SARS-CoV-2 infection. There are 17 residues in the CDR3. V lost 5 bases and J 4 bases, leaving 23 bases between the germline ends. TCRdb re-derived calls from the reads in MiXCR, one entry per CDR3 protein. This table holds approximately 250,000 distinct CDR3 sequences, around 26% found once. This clonotype was seen ten or more times. This chain links TRBV12-3 or TRBV12-4 with TRBJ1-2, with D unclear. Sequenced here: a blood sample, sampled at baseline and between days 110 and 120 from a kidney transplant recipient. This clonotype originated in a young adult male patient who had COVID-19 and was a kidney transplant recipient. These T cells may partly come from the graft donor. This CDR3 is CASSRSHSFRKTYGYTF. In nucleotides, the CDR3 is TGTGCCAGCAGTAGGTCCCACAGCTTCCGAAAGACCTATGGCTACACCTTC.